The clone carrying this T cell receptor (beta chain) was seen only once. The target antigen is unknown. The entry originates in a study of cytomegalovirus exposure and HLA in healthy donors. After removal of 1 base from V and 2 bases from J, the junction contained 6 bases not matched to a gene. The CDR3 is made up of 16 amino acids. Germline-derived CDR1 and CDR2 are LGHNA and YNFKEQ. Study-wide findings and caveats: Reported results showed that the classifier diagnosed cytomegalovirus status with high specificity and sensitivity. Among TCR beta chains, those listed as cytomegalovirus-associated numbered 164. Most TCR sequences were uncommon, yet certain public TCRs appeared in many donors.

Assay: immunoSEQ multiplex PCR; the TCRdb copy retains only in-frame clones and omits some. The table includes roughly 230,000 clones, 90% detected once. Sequencing was done on a sample of PBMCs. The source of this sequence is a woman under 40 in good health and CMV-seronegative. J is TRBJ2-3 and V is TRBV4-2, with 7 bases that match TRBD2. CDR3 bases: TGTGCCAGCAGCCAAGGGCTAGCGGAAGACACAGATACGCAGTATTTT. Translation gives CASSQGLAEDTDTQYF.